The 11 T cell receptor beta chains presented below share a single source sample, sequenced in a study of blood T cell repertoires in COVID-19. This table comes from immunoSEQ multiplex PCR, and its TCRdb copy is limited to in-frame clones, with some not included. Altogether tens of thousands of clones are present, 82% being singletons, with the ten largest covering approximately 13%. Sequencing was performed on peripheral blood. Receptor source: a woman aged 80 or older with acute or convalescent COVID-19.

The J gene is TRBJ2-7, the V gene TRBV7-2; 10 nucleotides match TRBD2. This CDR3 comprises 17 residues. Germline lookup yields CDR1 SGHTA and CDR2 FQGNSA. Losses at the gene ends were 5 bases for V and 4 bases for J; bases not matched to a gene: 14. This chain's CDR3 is CASSPRLAGVDTYEQYF. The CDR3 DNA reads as TGTGCCAGCAGCCCACGGCTAGCGGGAGTGGATACTTACGAGCAGTACTTC.

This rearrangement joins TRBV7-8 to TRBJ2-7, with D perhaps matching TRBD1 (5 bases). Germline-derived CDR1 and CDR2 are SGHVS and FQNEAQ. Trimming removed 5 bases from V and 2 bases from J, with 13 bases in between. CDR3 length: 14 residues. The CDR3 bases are TGTGCCAGCAGCCAAGGTGGGGCGGCCTACGAGCAGTACTTC. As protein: CASSQGGAAYEQYF.

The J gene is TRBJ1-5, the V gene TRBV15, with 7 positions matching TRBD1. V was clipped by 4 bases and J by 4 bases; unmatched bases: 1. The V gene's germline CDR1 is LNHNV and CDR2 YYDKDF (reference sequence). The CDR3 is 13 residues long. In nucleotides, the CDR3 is TGTGCCACCAGCACACAGGGGAATCAGCCCCAGCATTTT. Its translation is CATSTQGNQPQHF.

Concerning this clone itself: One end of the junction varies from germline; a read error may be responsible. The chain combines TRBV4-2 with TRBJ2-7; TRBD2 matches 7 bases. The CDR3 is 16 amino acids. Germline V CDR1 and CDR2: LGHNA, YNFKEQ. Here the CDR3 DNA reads TGTGCCAGCAGCCAGGAGGCTGGACTAGTCTCCCACGAGCAGTACTTC. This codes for CASSQEAGLVSHEQYF.

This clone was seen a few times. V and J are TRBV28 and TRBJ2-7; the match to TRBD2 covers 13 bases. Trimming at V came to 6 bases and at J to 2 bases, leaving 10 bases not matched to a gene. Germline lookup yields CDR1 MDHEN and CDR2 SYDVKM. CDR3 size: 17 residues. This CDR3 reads CASSPPGLAGRAYEQYF. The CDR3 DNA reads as TGTGCCAGCAGCCCACCGGGACTAGCGGGACGAGCCTACGAGCAGTACTTC.

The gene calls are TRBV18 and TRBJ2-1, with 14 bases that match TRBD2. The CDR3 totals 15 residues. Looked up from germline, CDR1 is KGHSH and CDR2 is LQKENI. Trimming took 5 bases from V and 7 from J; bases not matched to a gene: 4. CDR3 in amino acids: CASSGLAGGINEQFF. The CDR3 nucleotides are TGTGCCAGCTCAGGACTAGCGGGAGGTATAAATGAGCAGTTCTTC.

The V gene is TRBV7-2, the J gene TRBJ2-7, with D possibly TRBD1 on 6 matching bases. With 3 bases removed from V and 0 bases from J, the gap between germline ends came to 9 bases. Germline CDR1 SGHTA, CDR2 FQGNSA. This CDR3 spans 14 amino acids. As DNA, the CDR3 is TGTGCCAGCAGCTTGCGGACAGCCTCCTACGAGCAGTACTTC. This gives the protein CASSLRTASYEQYF.

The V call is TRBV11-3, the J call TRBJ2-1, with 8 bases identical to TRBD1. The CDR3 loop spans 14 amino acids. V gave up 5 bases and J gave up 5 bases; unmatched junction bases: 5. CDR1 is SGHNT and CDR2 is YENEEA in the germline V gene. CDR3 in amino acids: CASSPRQGNNEQFF. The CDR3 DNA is TGTGCCAGCAGCCCACGACAGGGGAACAATGAGCAGTTCTTC.

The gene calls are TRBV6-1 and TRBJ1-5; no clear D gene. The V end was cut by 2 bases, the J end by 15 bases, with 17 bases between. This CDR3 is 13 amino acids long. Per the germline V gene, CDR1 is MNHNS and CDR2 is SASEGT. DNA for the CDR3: TGTGCCAGCAGTGAACTACTAAGTCTGGATACGCATTTT. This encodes CASSELLSLDTHF.

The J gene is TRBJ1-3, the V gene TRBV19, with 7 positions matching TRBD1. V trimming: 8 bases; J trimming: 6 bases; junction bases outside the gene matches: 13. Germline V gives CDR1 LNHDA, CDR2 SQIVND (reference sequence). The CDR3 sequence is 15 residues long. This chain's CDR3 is CASGRETGPINTIYF. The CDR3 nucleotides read TGTGCCAGTGGAAGAGAGACAGGGCCAATAAACACCATATATTTT.

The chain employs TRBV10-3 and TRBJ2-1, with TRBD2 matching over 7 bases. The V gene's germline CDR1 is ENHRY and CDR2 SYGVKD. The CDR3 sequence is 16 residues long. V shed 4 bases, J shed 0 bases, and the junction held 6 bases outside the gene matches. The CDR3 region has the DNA TGTGCCATCAGTGGGCTAGCGGCGAGCTCCTACAATGAGCAGTTCTTC. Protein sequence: CAISGLAASSYNEQFF.